The TCR beta chain under discussion was sequenced for a study of blood T cell repertoires in COVID-19. Germline V gene lookup returns CDR1 MNHNY and CDR2 SVGAGI (reference sequence). The CDR3 is 14 amino acids. The V end lost 7 bases, the J end lost 0 bases, and 10 bases lay between the germline ends. Repertoires were generated with immunoSEQ multiplex PCR, while TCRdb's copy carries only in-frame clones and drops some. The data contain some 190,000 clones, approximately 81% of them seen just once; the ten biggest clones take up 15% to 20%. The V call is TRBV6-6, the J call TRBJ1-5; D might be TRBD1 (6 bases). The material sequenced was peripheral blood. The sequence was obtained from a human donor in a cohort sampled during active COVID-19. The CDR3 here is CASTGQYSNQPQHF. CDR3 bases: TGTGCCAGCACCGGACAGTATAGCAATCAGCCCCAGCATTTT.